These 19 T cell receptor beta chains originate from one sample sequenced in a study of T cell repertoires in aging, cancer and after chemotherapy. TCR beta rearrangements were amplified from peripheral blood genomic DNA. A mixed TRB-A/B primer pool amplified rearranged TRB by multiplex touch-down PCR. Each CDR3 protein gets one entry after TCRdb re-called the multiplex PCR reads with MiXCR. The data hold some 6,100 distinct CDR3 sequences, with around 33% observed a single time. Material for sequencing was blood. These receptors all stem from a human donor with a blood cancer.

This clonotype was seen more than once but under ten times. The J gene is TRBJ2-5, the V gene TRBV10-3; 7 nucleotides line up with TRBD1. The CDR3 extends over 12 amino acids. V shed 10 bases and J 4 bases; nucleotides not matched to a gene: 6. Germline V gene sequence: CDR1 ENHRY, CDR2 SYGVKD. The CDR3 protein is CATTGAGETQYF. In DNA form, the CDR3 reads TGTGCCACCACAGGGGCGGGAGAGACCCAGTACTTC.

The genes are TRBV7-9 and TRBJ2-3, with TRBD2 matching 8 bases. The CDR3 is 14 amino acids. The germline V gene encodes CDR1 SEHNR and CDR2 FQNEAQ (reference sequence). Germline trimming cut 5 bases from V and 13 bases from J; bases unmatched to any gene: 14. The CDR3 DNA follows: TGTGCCAGCAGCCCATCGGAGCGGGGGCCGTCGAAGTATTTT. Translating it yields CASSPSERGPSKYF.

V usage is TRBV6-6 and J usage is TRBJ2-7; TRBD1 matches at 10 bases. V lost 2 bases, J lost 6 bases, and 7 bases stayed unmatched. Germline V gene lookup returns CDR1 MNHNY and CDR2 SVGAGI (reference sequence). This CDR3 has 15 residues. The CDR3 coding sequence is TGTGCCAGCAGTTACCGGACAGGGGGATTCGGCGAGCAGTACTTC. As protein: CASSYRTGGFGEQYF.

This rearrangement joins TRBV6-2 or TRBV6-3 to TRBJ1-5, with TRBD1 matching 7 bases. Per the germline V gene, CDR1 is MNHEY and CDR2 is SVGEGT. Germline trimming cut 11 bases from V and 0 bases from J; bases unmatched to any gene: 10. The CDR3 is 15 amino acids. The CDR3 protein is CASSGTENSNQPQHF. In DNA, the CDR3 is TGTGCCTCCTCCGGGACAGAGAATAGCAATCAGCCCCAGCATTTT.

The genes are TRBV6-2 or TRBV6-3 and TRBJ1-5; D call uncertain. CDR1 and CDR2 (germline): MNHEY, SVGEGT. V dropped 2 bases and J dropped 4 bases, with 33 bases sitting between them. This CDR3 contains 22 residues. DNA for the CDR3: TGTGCCAGCAGTTACCCCCCAGACACGGGTACACTTATTTTTGGCTATAATCAGCCCCAGCATTTT. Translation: CASSYPPDTGTLIFGYNQPQHF.

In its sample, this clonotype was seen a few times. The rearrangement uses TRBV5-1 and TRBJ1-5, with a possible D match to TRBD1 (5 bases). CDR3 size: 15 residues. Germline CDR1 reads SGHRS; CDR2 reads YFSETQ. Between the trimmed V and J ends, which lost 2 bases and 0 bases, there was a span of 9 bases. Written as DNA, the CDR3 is TGCGCCAGCAGCTTAGCGGGGGTTAGCAATCAGCCCCAGCATTTT. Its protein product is CASSLAGVSNQPQHF.

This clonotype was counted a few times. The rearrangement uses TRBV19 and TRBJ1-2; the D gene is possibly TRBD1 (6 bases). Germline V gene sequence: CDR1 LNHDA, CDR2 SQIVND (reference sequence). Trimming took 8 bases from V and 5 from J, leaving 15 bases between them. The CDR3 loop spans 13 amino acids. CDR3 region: CASGTGFGYGYTF. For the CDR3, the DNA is TGTGCCAGTGGCACAGGGTTTGGTTATGGCTACACCTTC.

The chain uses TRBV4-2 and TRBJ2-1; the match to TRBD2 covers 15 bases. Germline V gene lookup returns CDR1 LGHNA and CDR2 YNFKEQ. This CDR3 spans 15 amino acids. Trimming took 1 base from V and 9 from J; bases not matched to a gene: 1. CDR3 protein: CASSQGGLAGGEQFF. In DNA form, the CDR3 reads TGTGCCAGCAGCCAAGGGGGACTAGCGGGGGGTGAGCAGTTCTTC.

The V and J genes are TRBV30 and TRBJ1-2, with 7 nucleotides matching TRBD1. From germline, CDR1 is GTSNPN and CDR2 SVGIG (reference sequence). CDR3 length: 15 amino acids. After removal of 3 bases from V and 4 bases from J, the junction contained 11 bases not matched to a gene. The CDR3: CAWSAGQGEFYGYTF. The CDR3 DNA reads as TGTGCCTGGAGCGCCGGGCAGGGGGAATTCTATGGCTACACCTTC.

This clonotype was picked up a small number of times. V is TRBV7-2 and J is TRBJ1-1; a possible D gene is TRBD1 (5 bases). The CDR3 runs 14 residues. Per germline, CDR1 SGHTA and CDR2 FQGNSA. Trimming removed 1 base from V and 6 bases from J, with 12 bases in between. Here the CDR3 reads CASSLGRVGPEAFF. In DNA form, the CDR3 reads TGTGCCAGCAGCTTAGGCAGGGTGGGCCCTGAAGCTTTCTTT.

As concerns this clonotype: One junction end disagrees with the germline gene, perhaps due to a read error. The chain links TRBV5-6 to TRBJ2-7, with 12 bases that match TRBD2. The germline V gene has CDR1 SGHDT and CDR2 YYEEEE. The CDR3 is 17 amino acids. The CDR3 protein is CASDTGGRTSGTYEQYF. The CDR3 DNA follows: TGCGCCAGCGATACAGGGGGAAGGACTAGCGGGACCTACGAGCAGTACTTC.

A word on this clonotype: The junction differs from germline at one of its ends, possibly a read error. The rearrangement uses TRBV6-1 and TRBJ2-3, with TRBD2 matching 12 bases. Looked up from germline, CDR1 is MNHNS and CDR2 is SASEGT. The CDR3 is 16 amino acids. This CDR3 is CATSAQTSGGDDTQYF. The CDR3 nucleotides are TGTGCCACCAGTGCCCAGACTAGCGGGGGAGATGATACGCAGTATTTT.

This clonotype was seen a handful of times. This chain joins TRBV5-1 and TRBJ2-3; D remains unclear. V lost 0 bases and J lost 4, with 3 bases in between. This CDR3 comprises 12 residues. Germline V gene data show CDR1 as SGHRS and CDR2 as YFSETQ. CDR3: CASSLVSDTQYF. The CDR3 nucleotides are TGCGCCAGCAGCTTGGTTTCAGATACGCAGTATTTT.

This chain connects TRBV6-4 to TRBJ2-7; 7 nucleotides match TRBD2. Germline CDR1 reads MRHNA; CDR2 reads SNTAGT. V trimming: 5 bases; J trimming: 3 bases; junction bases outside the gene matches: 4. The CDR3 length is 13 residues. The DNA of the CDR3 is TGTGCCAGCAGTCGGGGGGTCGGCTACGAGCAGTACTTC. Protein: CASSRGVGYEQYF.

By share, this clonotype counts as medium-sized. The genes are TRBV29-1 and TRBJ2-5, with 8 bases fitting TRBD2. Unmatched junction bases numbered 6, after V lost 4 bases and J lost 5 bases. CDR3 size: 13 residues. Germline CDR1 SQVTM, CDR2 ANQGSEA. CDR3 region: CSVGGLERETQYF. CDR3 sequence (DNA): TGCAGCGTTGGGGGACTAGAGCGGGAGACCCAGTACTTC.

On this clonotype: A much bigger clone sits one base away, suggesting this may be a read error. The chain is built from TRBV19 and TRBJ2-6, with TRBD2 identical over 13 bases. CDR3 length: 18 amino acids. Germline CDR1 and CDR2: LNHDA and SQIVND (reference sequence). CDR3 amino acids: CAISLILAGGDGANVLTF. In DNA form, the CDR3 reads TGTGCCATTAGTCTCATACTAGCGGGAGGGGATGGGGCCAACGTCCTGACTTTC. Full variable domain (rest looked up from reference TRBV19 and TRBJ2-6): DGGITQSPKYLFRKEGQNVTLSCEQNLNHDAMYWYRQDPGQGLRLIYYSQIVNDFQKGDIAEGYSVSREKKESFPLTVTSAQKNPTAFYLCAISLILAGGDGANVLTFGAGSRLTVL.

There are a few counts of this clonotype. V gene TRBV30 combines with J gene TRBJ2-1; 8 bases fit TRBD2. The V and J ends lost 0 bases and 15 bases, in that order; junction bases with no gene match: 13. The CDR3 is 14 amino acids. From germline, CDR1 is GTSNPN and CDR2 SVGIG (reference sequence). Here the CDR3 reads CAWSVLGAGGELFF. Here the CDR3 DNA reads TGTGCCTGGAGTGTTTTAGGGGCGGGAGGCGAGTTGTTCTTC.

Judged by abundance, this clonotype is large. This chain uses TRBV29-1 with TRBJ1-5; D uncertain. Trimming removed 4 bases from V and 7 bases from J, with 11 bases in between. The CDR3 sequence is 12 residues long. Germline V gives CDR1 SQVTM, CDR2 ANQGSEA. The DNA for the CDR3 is TGCAGCGTTGGTGATACTGGGCAGCCCCAGCATTTT. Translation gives CSVGDTGQPQHF.

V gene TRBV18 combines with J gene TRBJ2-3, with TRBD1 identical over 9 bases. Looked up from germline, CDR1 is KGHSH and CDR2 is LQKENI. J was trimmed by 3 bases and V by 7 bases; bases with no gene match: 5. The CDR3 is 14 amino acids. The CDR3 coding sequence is TGTGCCAGCTTCAGGGACAGGGCAACAGATACGCAGTATTTT. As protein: CASFRDRATDTQYF. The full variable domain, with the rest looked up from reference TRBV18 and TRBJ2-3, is NAGVMQNPRHLVRRRGQEARLRCSPMKGHSHVYWYRQLPEEGLKFMVYLQKENIIDESGMPKERFSAEFPKEGPSILRIQQVVRGDSAAYFCASFRDRATDTQYFGPGTRLTVL.